This entry lists 21 T cell receptor beta chains sequenced from one sample in a study of T cell changes during pregnancy in multiple sclerosis. Some clones are missing from TCRdb's copy, which holds only in-frame ones; the method was immunoSEQ multiplex PCR. The profile shows about 70,000 clones, just over 90% of them singletons. The source was peripheral blood, collected in the third trimester of pregnancy. Receptor source: a female donor with multiple sclerosis, enrolled in a pregnancy study.

This chain links TRBV25-1 with TRBJ1-1; D is perhaps TRBD1 (5 bases). This CDR3 region has 13 residues. Germline V gives CDR1 MGHDK, CDR2 SYGVNS. Trimming removed 6 bases from V and 5 bases from J, with 13 bases in between. CDR3 loop: CASRRGIGTEAFF. The DNA of the CDR3 is TGTGCCAGCAGACGGGGGATTGGGACTGAAGCTTTCTTT.

The chain has TRBV6-4 and TRBJ1-5, with 8 bases matching TRBD1. CDR1 is MRHNA, CDR2 SNTAGT, per germline. This CDR3 is 15 amino acids long. V gave up 6 bases and J gave up 0 bases; unmatched junction bases: 4. Here the CDR3 reads CASRGQEISNQPQHF. In nucleotides, the CDR3 is TGTGCCAGCAGGGGACAGGAGATTAGCAATCAGCCCCAGCATTTT.

The CDR3 DNA reads as TGTGCCAGCAGTTACCCGCCAGTCTACAATGAGCAGTTCTTC. Protein product: CASSYPPVYNEQFF. The chain has TRBV6-6 and TRBJ2-1; D ambiguous. CDR1 MNHNY and CDR2 SVGAGI come from the germline V gene (reference sequence). The ends were cut back, 2 bases at V and 3 bases at J, with 8 bases in the middle. CDR3 size: 14 residues.

The chain has TRBV10-2 and TRBJ2-5; D may be TRBD2 (7 bases). CDR1 and CDR2 (germline): WSHSY, SAAADI. This CDR3 is built from 13 residues. Trimming stripped 9 bases from V and 8 bases from J, with 19 bases between. CDR3 bases: TGCGCCAGTCGGGGGGCAGAACTAACTACCCAGTACTTC. Translation: CASRGAELTTQYF.

The chain carries TRBV18 and TRBJ2-5, with no clear D. Between the trimmed V and J ends, which lost 2 bases and 2 bases, there was a span of 9 bases. The CDR3 totals 14 residues. Germline V gene data show CDR1 as KGHSH and CDR2 as LQKENI. The CDR3 coding sequence is TGTGCCAGCTCACCAAGTTCCGGTCAAGAGACCCAGTACTTC. Translated: CASSPSSGQETQYF.

The chain uses TRBV7-9 and TRBJ2-1; D perhaps matches TRBD1 (6 bases). Germline loops: CDR1 SEHNR, CDR2 FQNEAQ (reference sequence). The CDR3 has 12 amino acids. Deletions cut 8 bases from V and 12 bases from J, with 17 bases between. The CDR3 DNA reads as TGTGCCAGCGGAGTTTCAGGGGAAAGGCAGTTCTTC. It yields the protein CASGVSGERQFF.

This chain connects TRBV5-1 to TRBJ2-7, with 9 bases that match TRBD1. Germline V gives CDR1 SGHRS, CDR2 YFSETQ. The CDR3 consists of 15 residues. J lost 6 bases, V lost 5 bases, and 12 bases had no gene match. The CDR3 here is CASSETGQGYGEQYF. The CDR3 coding sequence is TGCGCCAGCAGTGAAACGGGACAGGGATATGGCGAGCAGTACTTC.

The chain recombines TRBV5-1 with TRBJ2-2; TRBD2 matches 8 bases. The CDR3 is made up of 20 amino acids. Germline V gene lookup returns CDR1 SGHRS and CDR2 YFSETQ. J was trimmed by 0 bases and V by 4 bases; bases with no gene match: 17. The DNA of the CDR3 is TGCGCCAGCAGCCCGACGGGGCCTAGCGGGTCACTGACGAACACCGGGGAGCTGTTTTTT. Translation: CASSPTGPSGSLTNTGELFF.

This clone appeared a single time. The rearrangement uses TRBV30 and TRBJ2-7, with TRBD1 identical over 8 bases. V shed 3 bases, J shed 0 bases, and the junction held 4 bases outside the gene matches. Per germline, CDR1 GTSNPN and CDR2 SVGIG (reference sequence). CDR3 length: 14 residues. The CDR3 sequence: CAWSHRGSSYEQYF. The CDR3 DNA follows: TGTGCCTGGAGCCACAGGGGGAGCTCCTACGAGCAGTACTTC. The complete variable domain, with remaining parts taken from reference TRBV30 and TRBJ2-7, reads SQTIHQWPATLVQPVGSPLSLECTVEGTSNPNLYWYRQAAGRGLQLLFYSVGIGQISSEVPQNLSASRPQDRQFILSSKKLLLSDSGFYLCAWSHRGSSYEQYFGPGTRLTVT.

The CDR3 loop is CASSETGQPNQPQHF. In DNA form, the CDR3 reads TGTGCCAGCAGTGAAACGGGACAACCAAATCAGCCCCAGCATTTT. The genes are TRBV2 and TRBJ1-5; D possibly corresponds to TRBD1 (6 bases). Germline V gene sequence: CDR1 SNHLY, CDR2 FYNNEI. The length of the CDR3 is 15 residues. V gave up 2 bases and J gave up 4 bases, with 12 bases separating them.

The chain has TRBV4-1 and TRBJ1-3, with TRBD1 matching over 7 bases. There are 19 residues in the CDR3. Trimming at V came to 0 bases and at J to 1 base, leaving 12 bases not matched to a gene. The V gene's germline CDR1 is MGHRA and CDR2 YSYEKL. Written as DNA, the CDR3 is TGCGCCAGCAGCCAAGATCGAGGACAGGCCATACAATCTGGAAACACCATATATTTT. Translating gives CASSQDRGQAIQSGNTIYF.

The chain combines TRBV5-1 with TRBJ2-3, with 7 bases fitting TRBD2. The V segment lost 2 bases and the J segment 1 base; nucleotides outside the gene matches: 4. Germline assignment: CDR1 SGHRS and CDR2 YFSETQ. CDR3 length: 15 residues. For the CDR3, the DNA is TGCGCCAGCAGCTTTGCGGCGGGAGGCACAGATACGCAGTATTTT. This codes for CASSFAAGGTDTQYF.

This chain links TRBV6-1 with TRBJ1-5; D may be TRBD1 (6 bases). In germline, CDR1 is MNHNS, CDR2 SASEGT. Trimming pared 11 bases from V and 3 bases from J, leaving 14 bases between. This CDR3 region has 13 residues. CDR3 nucleotide sequence: TGTGCCGGGGGTACAGGGCCCAATCAGCCCCAGCATTTT. Translated, it gives CAGGTGPNQPQHF.

The chain joins TRBV11-2 to TRBJ2-1, with TRBD2 as a possible D gene (5 bases). The CDR3 spans 13 residues. CDR1 and CDR2 (germline): SGHAT, FQNNGV. With 5 bases removed from V and 9 bases from J, the gap between germline ends came to 14 bases. In DNA form, the CDR3 reads TGTGCCAGCAGCCCCCCCGGGAAGGCTGAGCAGTTCTTC. This gives the protein CASSPPGKAEQFF.

J is TRBJ2-5 and V is TRBV5-1; 7 nucleotides match TRBD2. Looked up from germline, CDR1 is SGHRS and CDR2 is YFSETQ. This CDR3 comprises 15 residues. Losses at the gene ends were 7 bases for V and 4 bases for J; bases not matched to a gene: 13. The CDR3 is CASGWGEGAGETQYF. The CDR3 DNA reads as TGCGCCAGCGGCTGGGGGGAGGGCGCGGGAGAGACCCAGTACTTC. Full variable domain (outside the CDR3, taken from reference TRBV5-1 and TRBJ2-5): KAGVTQTPRYLIKTRGQQVTLSCSPISGHRSVSWYQQTPGQGLQFLFEYFSETQRNKGNFPGRFSGRQFSNSRSEMNVSTLELGDSALYLCASGWGEGAGETQYFGPGTRLLVL.

The rearrangement links TRBV11-2 to TRBJ2-5; 8 bases are shared with TRBD1. The length of the CDR3 is 18 residues. V was clipped by 3 bases and J by 5 bases; unmatched bases: 17. Germline lookup yields CDR1 SGHAT and CDR2 FQNNGV. CDR3 sequence (DNA): TGTGCCAGCAGCTTGATAAGCAGGGGGCGAGAGGGGTTTGAGACCCAGTACTTC. As protein: CASSLISRGREGFETQYF.

V usage is TRBV5-1 and J usage is TRBJ2-7; D possibly corresponds to TRBD1 (6 bases). V was clipped by 1 base and J by 3 bases, with 11 bases between them. Germline V CDR1 and CDR2: SGHRS, YFSETQ. CDR3 length: 14 residues. CDR3 DNA sequence: TGCGCCAGCAGCTTGATTACAGGGAACTACGAGCAGTACTTC. It translates to CASSLITGNYEQYF.

The chain combines TRBV10-2 with TRBJ1-4; 7 nucleotides match TRBD1. The CDR3 runs to 16 residues. Germline loops: CDR1 WSHSY, CDR2 SAAADI. The trim removed 4 bases at V and 8 bases at J, leaving 13 bases unmatched. The CDR3, as DNA: TGCGCCAGCAGTGTCTCAGGGGGTATGGAATACGAAAAACTGTTTTTT. This codes for CASSVSGGMEYEKLFF.

The chain combines TRBV6-5 with TRBJ2-1, with D unclear. The ends were cut back, 0 bases at V and 8 bases at J, with 5 bases in the middle. This CDR3 has 12 amino acids. Germline V gene sequence: CDR1 MNHEY, CDR2 SVGAGI. The CDR3 region has the DNA TGTGCCAGCAGTTACTCCGGAGATGAGCAGTTCTTC. Protein product: CASSYSGDEQFF.

The V call is TRBV18, the J call TRBJ1-1; the match to TRBD1 covers 7 bases. The CDR3 loop spans 12 amino acids. Germline values: CDR1 KGHSH, CDR2 LQKENI. The J segment lost 8 bases and the V segment lost 5 bases, leaving 5 bases of the junction unmatched. The CDR3 coding sequence is TGTGCCAGCTCATTGGGACAGTGGGAAGCTTTCTTT. Translation gives CASSLGQWEAFF.

The J gene is TRBJ2-5, the V gene TRBV5-1; 8 bases match TRBD2. The CDR3 is 15 amino acids. The V and J ends lost 4 bases and 2 bases, in that order; junction bases with no gene match: 7. Germline CDR1 reads SGHRS; CDR2 reads YFSETQ. The CDR3 sequence: CASSLELAAQETQYF. The CDR3 DNA reads TGCGCCAGCAGCCTTGAACTAGCGGCTCAAGAGACCCAGTACTTC.